This is a list of T cell receptor beta chains from one sample in a study of cytomegalovirus exposure and HLA in healthy donors. Produced via immunoSEQ multiplex PCR; TCRdb's table is partial and in-frame only. The table lists approximately 170,000 clones, roughly 72% of them singletons. Sequenced input: PBMCs. The receptors originated from a woman between 40 and 50 years old in good health and CMV-seronegative. Each CDR3 is given with its conserved first and last residue. The D gene is left open where the match is weak. The size of a clone is reported for some rows only, either as once, few or many, or as a class for expanded clones.

length	D	size	V	J	DNA	CDR3
13	TRBD2	NA	TRBV6-1	TRBJ2-7	TGTGCCAGCAGCGACCAGGGACTATACGAGCAGTACTTC	CASSDQGLYEQYF
14	TRBD1	NA	TRBV6-1	TRBJ2-7	TGTGCCAGCAGTCCGACAGGGTTACCCTACGAGCAGTACTTC	CASSPTGLPYEQYF
19	TRBD2	NA	TRBV6-1	TRBJ2-1	TGTGCCAGCAGTGAAGTTCCGGGGATCGGCGGGACTAGGTTGGGTGAGCAGTTCTTC	CASSEVPGIGGTRLGEQFF
15	NA	NA	TRBV5-1	TRBJ1-2	TGCGCCAGCAGCTTGGCCATTGGGGGGGACTATGGCTACACCTTC	CASSLAIGGDYGYTF
17	TRBD1	NA	TRBV28	TRBJ2-1	TGTGCCAGCAGTTCGACCAACAGGGGGACGCTTTGGGGAGAGCAGTTCTTC	CASSSTNRGTLWGEQFF
15	NA	NA	TRBV5-1	TRBJ1-1	TGCGCCAGCAGCTATACCGGGACACAGAACACTGAAGCTTTCTTT	CASSYTGTQNTEAFF
15	TRBD1	NA	TRBV5-1	TRBJ2-5	TGCGCCAGCAGCTTGGGACAGGGGGAACAAGAGACCCAGTACTTC	CASSLGQGEQETQYF
13	NA	NA	TRBV29-1	TRBJ2-3	TGCAGCGTTGTGAAAGGAGCTACAGATACGCAGTATTTT	CSVVKGATDTQYF
14	TRBD1	NA	TRBV4-2	TRBJ2-7	TGTGCCAGCAGCCAGGGGACAGCCTCCTACGAGCAGTACTTC	CASSQGTASYEQYF
14	NA	NA	TRBV5-5	TRBJ2-5	TGTGCCAGCAGCTTATATGGGGGGCAAGAGACCCAGTACTTC	CASSLYGGQETQYF
12	NA	once	TRBV28	TRBJ1-1	TGTGCCAGCGGACCCGGAGGCTCTGAAGCTTTCTTT	CASGPGGSEAFF
11	TRBD1	NA	TRBV19	TRBJ2-1	TGTGCCAGTAGTACGACAGGGGAGCAGTTCTTC	CASSTTGEQFF
14	NA	once	TRBV5-1	TRBJ1-1	TGCGCCAGCAGCAGAACCGGGTCGAACACTGAAGCTTTCTTT	CASSRTGSNTEAFF
16	TRBD1	NA	TRBV5-1	TRBJ1-5	TGCGCCAGCAGCTTGGGGGGGACAGGGGGAGGCCAGCCCCAGCATTTT	CASSLGGTGGGQPQHF
13	TRBD1	NA	TRBV29-1	TRBJ2-5	TGCAGCGGCGCCGGGACAGCTAAAGAGACCCAGTACTTC	CSGAGTAKETQYF
13	NA	NA	TRBV11-3	TRBJ1-1	TGTGCCAGCAGCTTAGGAGAGAACACTGAAGCTTTCTTT	CASSLGENTEAFF
12	NA	few	TRBV29-1	TRBJ1-1	TGCAGCGTTGACAGGTCGAGCACTGAAGCTTTCTTT	CSVDRSSTEAFF